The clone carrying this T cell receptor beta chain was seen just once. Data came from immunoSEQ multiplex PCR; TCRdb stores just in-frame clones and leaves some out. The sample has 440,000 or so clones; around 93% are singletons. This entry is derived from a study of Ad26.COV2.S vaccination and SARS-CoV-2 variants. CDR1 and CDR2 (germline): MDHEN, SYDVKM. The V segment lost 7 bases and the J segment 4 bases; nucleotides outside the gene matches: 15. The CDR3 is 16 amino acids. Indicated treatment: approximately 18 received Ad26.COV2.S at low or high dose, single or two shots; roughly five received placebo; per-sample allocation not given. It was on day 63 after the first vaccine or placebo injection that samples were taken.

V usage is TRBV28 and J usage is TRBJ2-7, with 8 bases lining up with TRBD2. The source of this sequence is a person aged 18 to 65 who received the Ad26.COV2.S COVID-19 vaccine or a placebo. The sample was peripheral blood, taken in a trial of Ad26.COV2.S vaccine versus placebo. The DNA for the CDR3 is TGTGCCAGCACCACCCGTACCGGGGGGGGGTGGTACGAGCAGTACTTC. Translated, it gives CASTTRTGGGWYEQYF.